This T cell receptor (beta chain) was obtained from a study of blood T cell repertoires in COVID-19. CDR1 and CDR2 (germline): SGHAT, FQNNGV. V shed 1 base and J shed 1 base, with 7 bases lying between them. The CDR3 runs 15 residues. Authors' processing steps: Amplification from reference gene primers served as the basis for estimated nucleated cell counts. The method was immunoSEQ multiplex PCR; TCRdb's version includes in-frame clones alone and lacks a portion of them. That table gives V, J and clone size, and the DNA gave D and trimming. This table has around 200,000 clones, 85% appearing once. Sequencing used PBMCs or T cells enriched from blood (not recorded which). This rearrangement joins TRBV11-2 to TRBJ2-2; D remains unclear. This TCR was recovered from a man aged 40-49 years who had recovered from COVID-19. Here the CDR3 DNA reads TGTGCCAGCAGCTTAGGATCAGGGAACACCGGGGAGCTGTTTTTT. Translation gives CASSLGSGNTGELFF.